This passage covers 20 T cell receptor beta chains from one sample sequenced in a study of monozygotic twins with inflammatory bowel disease. Using the 5' RACE reads, TCRdb records one entry per CDR3 protein without DNA. The table lists around 150,000 distinct CDR3 sequences. The sample consisted of blood. These receptors all stem from a human donor with ulcerative colitis or Crohn's disease, or a healthy co-twin of an affected twin (not recorded which).

The rearrangement joins TRBV3-1 to TRBJ1-1. The CDR3 runs 13 residues. Germline values: CDR1 LGHDT, CDR2 YNNKEL (reference sequence). CDR3 residues: CASSQDSLTEAFF.

The rearrangement links TRBV9 to TRBJ2-1; the D gene TCRdb calls, TRBD2, cannot be checked with no DNA. This CDR3 contains 15 residues. The germline V gene encodes CDR1 SGDLS and CDR2 YYNGEE. CDR3 protein: CASSSSGGSIHEQFF. Variable domain in full (rest from reference TRBV9 and TRBJ2-1): DSGVTQTPKHLITATGQRVTLRCSPRSGDLSVYWYQQSLDQGLQFLIQYYNGEERAKGNILERFSAQQFPDLHSELNLSSLELGDSALYFCASSSSGGSIHEQFFGPGTRLTVL.

V and J are TRBV28 and TRBJ1-2; no DNA is available, so the TRBD1 call from TCRdb remains unchecked. The CDR3 totals 17 residues. From germline, CDR1 is MDHEN and CDR2 SYDVKM. CDR3 sequence reads: CASSPIGQGDRNYGYTF.

CDR3 sequence reads: CASSLEQSSYEQYF. V and J are TRBV5-1 and TRBJ2-7. The germline V gene encodes CDR1 SGHRS and CDR2 YFSETQ. The CDR3 loop spans 14 amino acids.

The V and J genes are TRBV7-9 and TRBJ2-5. Germline V gene data show CDR1 as SEHNR and CDR2 as FQNEAQ (reference sequence). The CDR3 runs to 15 residues. CDR3 sequence: CASRLAGSYQETQYF.

The rearrangement joins TRBV6-1 to TRBJ2-7; absent DNA, TCRdb's TRBD1 call cannot be checked. CDR3 length equals 14 residues. The germline CDR1 and CDR2 sequences are MNHNS and SASEGT. The CDR3: CASSGDRWGYEQYF.

The CDR3 region is CASSLRQGYGYTF. The chain carries TRBV5-1 and TRBJ1-2; the D gene TCRdb calls, TRBD1, cannot be checked with no DNA. The CDR3 sequence is 13 residues long. Germline CDR1 SGHRS, CDR2 YFSETQ.

The chain has TRBV20-1 and TRBJ1-5; the TCRdb D gene call, TRBD1, has no DNA to confirm it. Germline CDR1 and CDR2: DFQATT and SNEGSKA (reference sequence). The CDR3 extends over 16 amino acids. The CDR3: CSARDGQVDSNQPQHF.

The genes are TRBV20-1 and TRBJ1-4. Germline V gene data show CDR1 as DFQATT and CDR2 as SNEGSKA (reference sequence). This CDR3 has 13 residues. The CDR3 sequence: CSARDTDNEKLFF.

The chain carries TRBV20-1 and TRBJ2-2; the D call from TCRdb, TRBD2, cannot be confirmed without DNA. The CDR3 totals 15 residues. CDR1 and CDR2 (germline): DFQATT, SNEGSKA (reference sequence). The CDR3: CSASISGRANGELFF.

The CDR3 region is CASSLRSVRTSQHF. V usage is TRBV28 and J usage is TRBJ1-5. From germline, CDR1 is MDHEN and CDR2 SYDVKM. The CDR3 is 14 amino acids.

The rearrangement links TRBV7-9 to TRBJ2-7; TCRdb's assignment of TRBD1 cannot be checked, as there is no DNA. This CDR3 has 14 amino acids. Germline values: CDR1 SEHNR, CDR2 FQNEAQ (reference sequence). The CDR3 is CASSLSAGESEQYF.

The V call is TRBV5-6, the J call TRBJ2-1. The CDR3 consists of 12 residues. From germline, CDR1 is SGHDT and CDR2 YYEEEE. The CDR3 sequence is CASSLLRNVQFF.

CDR3 region: CASSPTQGHTDTQYF. The rearrangement links TRBV7-8 to TRBJ2-3; TCRdb lists TRBD1, though no DNA is available to test this call. The CDR3 consists of 15 residues. CDR1 SGHVS and CDR2 FQNEAQ come from the germline V gene.

This chain links TRBV6-5 with TRBJ1-2. The CDR3 runs to 13 residues. Germline CDR1 reads MNHEY; CDR2 reads SVGAGI. CDR3 region: CASSPQRTSGYTF.

The CDR3 sequence is CAGSLGAGGEAFF. The rearrangement joins TRBV19 to TRBJ1-1; TCRdb selects TRBD1, and the lack of DNA leaves this call unchecked. In germline, CDR1 is LNHDA, CDR2 SQIVND (reference sequence). CDR3 length: 13 residues. The variable domain in full, completed from reference TRBV19 and TRBJ1-1, reads DGGITQSPKYLFRKEGQNVTLSCEQNLNHDAMYWYRQDPGQGLRLIYYSQIVNDFQKGDIAEGYSVSREKKESFPLTVTSAQKNPTAFYLCAGSLGAGGEAFFGQGTRLTVV.

V and J are TRBV9 and TRBJ2-3; the TRBD1 assignment by TCRdb is unverifiable without DNA. CDR1 and CDR2 (germline): SGDLS, YYNGEE. This CDR3 spans 13 amino acids. The CDR3 loop reads CASSVGATDTQYF.

The chain recombines TRBV5-6 with TRBJ2-6; TCRdb's D call of TRBD1 is untestable without DNA. The CDR3 is 16 amino acids. Germline loops: CDR1 SGHDT, CDR2 YYEEEE. CDR3: CASSLPGGPGANVLTF. Based on the CDR3 plus reference TRBV5-6 and TRBJ2-6, the full variable domain is DAGVTQSPTHLIKTRGQQVTLRCSPKSGHDTVSWYQQALGQGPQFIFQYYEEEERQRGNFPDRFSGHQFPNYSSELNVNALLLGDSALYLCASSLPGGPGANVLTFGAGSRLTVL.

CDR3 amino acids: CASSPRLAGRTDTQYF. V and J are TRBV5-4 and TRBJ2-3; TCRdb names TRBD2, which stays unverified in the absence of DNA. The CDR3 consists of 16 residues. Germline V CDR1 and CDR2: SGHNT, YYREEE (reference sequence).

The chain couples TRBV7-9 to TRBJ1-5; no DNA is available, so the TRBD1 call from TCRdb remains unchecked. Germline values: CDR1 SEHNR, CDR2 FQNEAQ (reference sequence). This CDR3 region has 15 residues. CDR3: CASSFTGGGDQPQHF.